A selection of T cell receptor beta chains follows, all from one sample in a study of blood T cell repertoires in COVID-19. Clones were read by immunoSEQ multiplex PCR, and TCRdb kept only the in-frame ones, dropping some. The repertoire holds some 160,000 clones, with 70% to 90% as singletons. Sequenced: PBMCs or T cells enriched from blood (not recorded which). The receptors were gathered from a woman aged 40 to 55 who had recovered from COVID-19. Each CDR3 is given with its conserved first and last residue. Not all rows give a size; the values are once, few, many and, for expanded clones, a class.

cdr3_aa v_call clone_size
CASSLFVDLNTEAFF TRBV7-6 -
CASSRLASGGKETQYF TRBV3-1/TRBV3-2 -
CASIDRGGTDTQYF TRBV5-4 -
CASSYLVGGTGNEQFF TRBV6-2/TRBV6-3 -
CASSQESWTGPSNTQYF TRBV4-1 -
CASRTRGRVNTEAFF TRBV2 medium-sized
CAWSGGKGEGEQFF TRBV30 few
CASSPPTSGYQETQYF TRBV7-9 -
CASSPLKRGYNQPQHF TRBV19 once
CASSYAAGEREQFF TRBV6-5 -
CASSVKGVGSSTDTQYF TRBV9 -
CASSPGLAGGLQETQYF TRBV27 -
CASSYSLENTDTQYF TRBV6-5 -
CASSIGQGNQPQHF TRBV19 -
CASSPGLAGGQETQYF TRBV3-1/TRBV3-2 -
CASGLAGASLPYEQYF TRBV7-8 -
CASSPPAGTGVLEQYF TRBV18 -
CAWMAGSTDTQYF TRBV30 few
CASSLAQGSYEQYF TRBV11-2 once
CASSQVAVPEYNEQFF TRBV3-1/TRBV3-2 medium-sized